This T cell receptor beta chain was sequenced in a study of response to subunit inactivated influenza vaccine. CDR3 size: 15 residues. V was pared by 2 bases and J by 2 bases, with 5 bases of the junction left unmatched. The germline CDR1 and CDR2 sequences are MNHEY and SVGAGI. MiXCR, applied by TCRdb to the RT-PCR reads, yields one record per CDR3 protein. The sample has about 570,000 distinct CDR3 sequences, roughly 12% seen once. The data also belong to a second study, concerning T cells expressing NK-cell markers. As reported in that work: The authors made TCR beta cDNA libraries by 5'RACE template switching. This switching added a universal primer site and UMIs. Dominant NKG2C+ clonotypes accounted for roughly 1.0-7.0% of CD8+ T cells in 5 to 7 donors. Questions lingered over whether expanded NKG2C+ T cell clones were HCMV-specific.

This sample comprised PBMCs from blood, obtained on the day of vaccination. The sequence came from a man aged 45-60 years who received an inactivated influenza vaccine. The rearrangement links TRBV6-5 to TRBJ2-7; 8 bases fit TRBD1. The CDR3 sequence is CASSYVGQGPYEQYF. CDR3 nucleotide sequence: TGTGCCAGCAGTTACGTTGGACAGGGACCCTACGAGCAGTACTTC.